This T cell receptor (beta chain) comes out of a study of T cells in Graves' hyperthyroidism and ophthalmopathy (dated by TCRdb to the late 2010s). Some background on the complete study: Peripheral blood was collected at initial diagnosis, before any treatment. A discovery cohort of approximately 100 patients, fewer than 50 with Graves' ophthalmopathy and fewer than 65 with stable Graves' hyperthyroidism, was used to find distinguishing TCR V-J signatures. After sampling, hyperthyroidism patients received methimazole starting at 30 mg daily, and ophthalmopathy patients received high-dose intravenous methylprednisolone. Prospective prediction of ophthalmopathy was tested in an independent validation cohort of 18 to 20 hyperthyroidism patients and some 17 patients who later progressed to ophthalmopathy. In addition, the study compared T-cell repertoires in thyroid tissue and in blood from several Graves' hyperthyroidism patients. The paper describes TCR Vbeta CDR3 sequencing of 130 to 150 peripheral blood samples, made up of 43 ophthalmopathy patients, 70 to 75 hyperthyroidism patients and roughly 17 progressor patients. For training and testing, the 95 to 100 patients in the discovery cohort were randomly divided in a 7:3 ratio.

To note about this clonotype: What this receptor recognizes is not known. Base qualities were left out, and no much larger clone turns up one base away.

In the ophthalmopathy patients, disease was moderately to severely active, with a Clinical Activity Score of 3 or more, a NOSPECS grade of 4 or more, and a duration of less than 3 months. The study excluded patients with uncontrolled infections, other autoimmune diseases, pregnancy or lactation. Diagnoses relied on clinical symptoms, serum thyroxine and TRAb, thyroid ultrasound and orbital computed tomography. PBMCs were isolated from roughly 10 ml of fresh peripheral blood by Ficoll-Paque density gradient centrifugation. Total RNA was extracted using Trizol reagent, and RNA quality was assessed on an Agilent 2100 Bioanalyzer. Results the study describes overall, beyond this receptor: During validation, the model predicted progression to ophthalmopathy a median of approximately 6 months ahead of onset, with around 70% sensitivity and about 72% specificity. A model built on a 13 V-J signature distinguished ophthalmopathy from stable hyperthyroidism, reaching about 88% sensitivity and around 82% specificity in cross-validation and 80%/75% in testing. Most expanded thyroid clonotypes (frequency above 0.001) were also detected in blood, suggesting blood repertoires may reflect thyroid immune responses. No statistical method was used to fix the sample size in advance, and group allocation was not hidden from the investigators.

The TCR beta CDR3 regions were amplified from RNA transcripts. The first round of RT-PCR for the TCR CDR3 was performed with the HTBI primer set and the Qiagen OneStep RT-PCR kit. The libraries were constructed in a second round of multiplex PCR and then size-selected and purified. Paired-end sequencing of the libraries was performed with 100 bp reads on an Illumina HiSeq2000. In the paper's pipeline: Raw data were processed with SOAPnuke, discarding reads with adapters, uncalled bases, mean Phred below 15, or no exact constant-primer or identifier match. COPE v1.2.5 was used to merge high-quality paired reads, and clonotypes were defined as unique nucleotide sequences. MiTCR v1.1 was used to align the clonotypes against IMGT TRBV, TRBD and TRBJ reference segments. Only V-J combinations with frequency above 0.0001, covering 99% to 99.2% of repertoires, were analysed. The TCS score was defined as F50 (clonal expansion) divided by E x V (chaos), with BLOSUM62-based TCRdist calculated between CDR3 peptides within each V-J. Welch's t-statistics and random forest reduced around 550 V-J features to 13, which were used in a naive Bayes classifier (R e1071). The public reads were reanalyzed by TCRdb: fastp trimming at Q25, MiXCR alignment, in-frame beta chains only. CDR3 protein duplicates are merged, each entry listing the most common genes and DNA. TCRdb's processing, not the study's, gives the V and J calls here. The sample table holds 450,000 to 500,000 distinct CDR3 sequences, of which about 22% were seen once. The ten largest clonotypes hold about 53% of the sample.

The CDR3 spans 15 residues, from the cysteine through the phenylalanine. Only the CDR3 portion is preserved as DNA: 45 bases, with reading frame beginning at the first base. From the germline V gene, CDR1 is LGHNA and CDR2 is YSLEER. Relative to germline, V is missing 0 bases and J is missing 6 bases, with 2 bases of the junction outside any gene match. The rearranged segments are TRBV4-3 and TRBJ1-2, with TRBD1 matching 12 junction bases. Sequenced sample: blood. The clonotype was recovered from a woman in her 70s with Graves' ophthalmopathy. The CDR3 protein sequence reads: CASSQDGTGGDGYTF. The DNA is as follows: TGCGCCAGCAGCCAAGATGGGACAGGGGGCGATGGCTACACCTTC.